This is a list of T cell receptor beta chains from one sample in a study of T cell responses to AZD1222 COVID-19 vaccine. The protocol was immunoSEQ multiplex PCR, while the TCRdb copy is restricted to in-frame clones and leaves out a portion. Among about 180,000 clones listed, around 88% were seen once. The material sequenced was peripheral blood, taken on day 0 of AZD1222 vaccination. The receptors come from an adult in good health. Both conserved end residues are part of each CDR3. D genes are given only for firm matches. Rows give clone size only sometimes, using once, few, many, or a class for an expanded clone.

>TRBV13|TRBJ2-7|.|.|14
CASSLSTLGQTPYF
TGTGCCAGCAGCCTATCGACTCTCGGACAGACCCCCTACTTC
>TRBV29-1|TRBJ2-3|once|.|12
CSVSPGPDTQYF
TGCAGCGTTTCGCCGGGCCCAGATACGCAGTATTTT
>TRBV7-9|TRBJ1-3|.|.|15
CASSRPGPPGNTIYF
TGTGCCAGCAGCCGACCAGGGCCCCCTGGAAACACCATATATTTT
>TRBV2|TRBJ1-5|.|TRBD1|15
CASRYRQGPNQPQHF
TGTGCCAGCAGATACCGACAGGGCCCCAATCAGCCCCAGCATTTT
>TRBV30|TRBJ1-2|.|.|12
CAWSVLGYGYTF
TGTGCCTGGAGTGTGTTGGGCTATGGCTACACCTTC
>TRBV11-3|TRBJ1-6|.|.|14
CASSRTGINSPLHF
TGTGCCAGCAGCCGTACAGGGATTAATTCACCCCTCCACTTT
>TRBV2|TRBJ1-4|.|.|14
CASSRRAGREKLFF
TGTGCCAGCAGCCGCAGGGCAGGGCGTGAAAAACTGTTTTTT
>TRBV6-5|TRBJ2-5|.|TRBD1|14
CASSQTGGRETQYF
TGTGCCAGCAGCCAGACAGGGGGCCGGGAGACCCAGTACTTC
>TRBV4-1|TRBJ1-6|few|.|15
CASSQGPGIGSPLHF
TGCGCCAGCAGCCAAGGCCCAGGGATCGGTTCACCCCTCCACTTT
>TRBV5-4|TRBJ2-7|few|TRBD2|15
CASSWGTSGSYEQYF
TGTGCCAGCAGCTGGGGGACTAGCGGCTCCTACGAGCAGTACTTC
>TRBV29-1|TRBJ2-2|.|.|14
CSVVITRAGGELFF
TGCAGCGTCGTCATAACCAGGGCTGGCGGGGAGCTGTTTTTT
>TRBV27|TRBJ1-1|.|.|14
CASSLSGEGTEAFF
TGTGCCAGCAGTTTATCAGGGGAGGGCACTGAAGCTTTCTTT
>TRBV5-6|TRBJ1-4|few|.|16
CASSTRTLGWDEKLFF
TGTGCCAGCAGCACCCGGACACTTGGGTGGGATGAAAAACTGTTTTTT
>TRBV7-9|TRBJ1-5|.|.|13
CASSQNSNQPQHF
TGTGCCAGCAGCCAGAATAGCAATCAGCCCCAGCATTTT
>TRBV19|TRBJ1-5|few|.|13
CASSADRNQPQHF
TGTGCCAGTAGTGCCGACAGAAATCAGCCCCAGCATTTT
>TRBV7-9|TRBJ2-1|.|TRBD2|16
CASSLDQLAGGNEQFF
TGTGCCAGCAGCTTAGATCAACTAGCGGGGGGGAATGAGCAGTTCTTC
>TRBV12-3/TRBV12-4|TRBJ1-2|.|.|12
CASSRSAYGYTF
TGTGCCAGCAGTCGTTCAGCATATGGCTACACCTTC
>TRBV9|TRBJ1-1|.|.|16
CASSRGVQGVGTEAFF
TGTGCCAGCAGCCGTGGGGTACAGGGAGTAGGCACTGAAGCTTTCTTT
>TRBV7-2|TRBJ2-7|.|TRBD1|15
CASSLATGGDYEQYF
TGTGCCAGCAGCTTAGCGACAGGGGGCGATTACGAGCAGTACTTC
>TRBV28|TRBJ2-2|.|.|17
CASSSDPGLANTGELFF
TGTGCCAGCAGTTCCGATCCGGGACTGGCAAACACCGGGGAGCTGTTTTTT
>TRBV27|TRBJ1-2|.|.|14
CASSLVPANYGYTF
TGTGCCAGCAGTCTAGTCCCCGCTAACTATGGCTACACCTTC
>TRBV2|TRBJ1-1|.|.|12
CATGRVSTEAFF
TGTGCCACCGGGAGAGTTTCCACTGAAGCTTTCTTT
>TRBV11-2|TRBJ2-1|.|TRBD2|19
CASSPYGFTSGGSYNEQFF
TGTGCCAGCAGCCCTTACGGCTTCACTAGCGGGGGCTCCTACAATGAGCAGTTCTTC
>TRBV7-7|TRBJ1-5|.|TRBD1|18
CASSTTGTGGYGNQPQHF
TGTGCCAGCAGTACCACTGGTACAGGGGGCTATGGCAATCAGCCCCAGCATTTT
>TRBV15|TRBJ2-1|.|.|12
CATSRDGDEQFF
TGTGCCACCAGCAGAGATGGCGATGAGCAGTTCTTC